Each of the 26 T cell receptor beta chains below was sequenced from the same sample in a study of T cell repertoires in cytomegalovirus infection. The antigens these receptors bind are not known. TCRdb reanalysed the reads using MiXCR and keeps one entry per CDR3 protein. The sample has about 770,000 distinct CDR3 sequences, approximately 32% seen once; the top ten hold about an eighth. The sequencing here drew on cultured CD8+ T cells from PBMCs, taken from culture after CMV antigen stimulation. The receptors originated from a human donor in good health (CMV status not recorded). Some clones in this sample may be carry-over from other donors' samples.

The V call is TRBV7-8, the J call TRBJ2-5; 9 nucleotides align to TRBD2. The CDR3 has 15 residues. Losses at the gene ends were 0 bases for V and 5 bases for J; bases not matched to a gene: 4. CDR1 is SGHVS, CDR2 FQNEAQ, per germline. Written as DNA, the CDR3 is TGTGCCAGCAGCTTAGCGCAACTAGCGGGTGAGACCCAGTACTTC. This gives the protein CASSLAQLAGETQYF.

This clonotype was seen ten or more times. This sequence joins TRBV7-8 and TRBJ2-3, with 9 nucleotides matching TRBD2. The CDR3 is made up of 15 amino acids. With 1 base clipped from V and 1 base from J, the junction kept 0 bases outside the gene matches. The germline V gene encodes CDR1 SGHVS and CDR2 FQNEAQ. CDR3 coding DNA: TGTGCCAGCAGCTTAGTAGCGGGGGGCACAGATACGCAGTATTTT. Translating gives CASSLVAGGTDTQYF. The whole variable domain, remainder taken from reference TRBV7-8 and TRBJ2-3, is GAGVSQSPRYKVAKRGQDVALRCDPISGHVSLFWYQQALGQGPEFLTYFQNEAQLDKSGLPSDRFFAERPEGSVSTLKIQRTQQEDSAVYLCASSLVAGGTDTQYFGPGTRLTVL.

In this sample, this clonotype turned up a few times. The V gene is TRBV2, the J gene TRBJ1-5; D remains ambiguous. Germline CDR1 is SNHLY and CDR2 is FYNNEI. This CDR3 contains 15 residues. With 3 bases removed from V and 4 bases from J, the gap between germline ends came to 13 bases. The DNA for the CDR3 is TGTGCCAGCAGTGAGGCTGGTCGTTATAATCAGCCCCAGCATTTT. Encoded protein: CASSEAGRYNQPQHF.

This clonotype was seen a few times. The V and J genes are TRBV27 and TRBJ1-5; the D is unclear. The V gene's germline CDR1 is MNHEY and CDR2 SMNVEV (reference sequence). The CDR3 is 12 amino acids. With 6 bases removed from V and 4 bases from J, the gap between germline ends came to 7 bases. The CDR3 sequence is CASRDRNQPQHF. CDR3 nucleotides: TGTGCCAGCAGAGACCGAAATCAGCCCCAGCATTTT.

The V and J genes are TRBV6-2 or TRBV6-3 and TRBJ1-2; D perhaps matches TRBD1 (5 bases). The CDR3 contains 13 residues. CDR1 and CDR2 from the germline V gene are MNHEY and SVGEGT. V lost 5 bases, J lost 3 bases, and 10 bases lay in between. The CDR3 nucleotides are TGTGCCAGCAGTGCGACAGACTACTATGGCTACACCTTC. Its protein product is CASSATDYYGYTF.

The V call is TRBV12-5, the J call TRBJ1-2; D possibly corresponds to TRBD1 (6 bases). V was cut by 0 bases and J by 5 bases, with 10 bases left in between. Germline V gene sequence: CDR1 LGHNT, CDR2 FRNRAP. The CDR3 is 14 residues long. The CDR3 is CASGLVVGAYGYTF. CDR3 DNA: TGTGCTAGTGGTTTGGTAGTGGGGGCATATGGCTACACCTTC.

CDR3 bases: TGCGCCAGCAGCCTGGAAACGGTCCAAGGGGATGAGCAGTTCTTC. Its protein is CASSLETVQGDEQFF. The J gene is TRBJ2-1, the V gene TRBV4-1; D may be TRBD1 (5 bases). There are 15 residues in the CDR3. The V end was cut by 4 bases, the J end by 8 bases, with 18 bases between. Looked up from germline, CDR1 is MGHRA and CDR2 is YSYEKL.

This clonotype was observed a few times. This chain joins TRBV20-1 and TRBJ2-7; tentatively, D is TRBD2 (5 bases). Trimming pared 0 bases from V and 0 bases from J, leaving 9 bases between. The CDR3 sequence is 14 residues long. Germline CDR1 DFQATT, CDR2 SNEGSKA (reference sequence). This CDR3 reads CSARDDGSSYEQYV. DNA for the CDR3: TGCAGTGCTAGAGATGATGGGAGCTCCTACGAGCAGTACGTC.

This clonotype was detected a few times. This chain uses TRBV9 with TRBJ2-3; 7 bases map to TRBD1. CDR3 length equals 17 residues. V shed 0 bases, J shed 2 bases, and the junction held 9 bases outside the gene matches. The germline V gene encodes CDR1 SGDLS and CDR2 YYNGEE. For the CDR3, the DNA is TGTGCCAGCAGCGTAGAAGGGGGACAGACCATCACAGATACGCAGTATTTT. This gives the protein CASSVEGGQTITDTQYF.

This clonotype was seen a single time. The V gene is TRBV6-8, the J gene TRBJ1-4, with D possibly being TRBD1 (5 bases). The CDR3 extends over 14 amino acids. Trimming pared 2 bases from V and 5 bases from J, leaving 9 bases between. Germline lookup yields CDR1 MNHGY and CDR2 SAAAGT. The CDR3 sequence is CASSYRGSNEKLFF. CDR3 nucleotide sequence: TGTGCCAGCAGTTACAGGGGTTCCAATGAAAAACTGTTTTTT.

This clonotype was picked up a small number of times. The chain joins TRBV6-5 to TRBJ1-5; D is possibly TRBD1 (6 bases). In germline, CDR1 is MNHEY, CDR2 SVGAGI. V was trimmed by 6 bases and J by 5 bases, leaving 14 bases between them. The CDR3 is 14 amino acids. This chain's CDR3 is CASRERGAYQPQHF. CDR3 bases: TGTGCCAGCAGAGAAAGGGGGGCGTATCAGCCCCAGCATTTT.

The rearrangement joins TRBV6-6 to TRBJ2-1; D gene unclear. Trimming cost V 4 bases and J 10 bases, with 14 bases left between them. The CDR3 contains 13 residues. CDR1 is MNHNY and CDR2 is SVGAGI in the germline V gene (reference sequence). CDR3 protein: CASSSNSESEQFF. The CDR3 coding sequence is TGTGCCAGCAGTTCAAACAGTGAGAGCGAGCAGTTCTTC.

V is TRBV10-3 and J is TRBJ2-1, with a tentative D call TRBD2 (6 bases). CDR1 and CDR2 from the germline V gene are ENHRY and SYGVKD. The CDR3 is 14 amino acids. Trimming took off 4 bases at V and 2 bases at J, with 9 bases between the two ends. The CDR3 DNA sequence: TGTGCCATCAGTGTGGGGGGTGCCTACAATGAGCAGTTCTTC. This sequence encodes CAISVGGAYNEQFF.

This clonotype turned up a few times. The CDR3 DNA follows: TGTGCCAGCAGCTCGGGACTGGGAGATACGCAGTATTTT. Its translation: CASSSGLGDTQYF. The chain recombines TRBV9 with TRBJ2-3; tentatively, D is TRBD2 (6 bases). The CDR3 sequence is 13 residues long. V lost 4 bases to trimming and J lost 5 bases, with 11 bases between them. CDR1 and CDR2 (germline): SGDLS, YYNGEE. The variable domain in full, with the rest retrieved from reference TRBV9 and TRBJ2-3, is DSGVTQTPKHLITATGQRVTLRCSPRSGDLSVYWYQQSLDQGLQFLIQYYNGEERAKGNILERFSAQQFPDLHSELNLSSLELGDSALYFCASSSGLGDTQYFGPGTRLTVL.

V gene TRBV6-2 or TRBV6-3 combines with J gene TRBJ2-7; D gene uncertain. V shed 0 bases and J shed 2 bases, with 14 bases lying between them. CDR1 and CDR2 (germline): MNHEY, SVGEGT. This CDR3 has 16 residues. The DNA for the CDR3 is TGTGCCAGCAGTTACTCGGTCGTGAGACGGACCTACGAGCAGTACGTC. This codes for CASSYSVVRRTYEQYV.

The table lists this clonotype with a few counts. V usage is TRBV2 and J usage is TRBJ2-5, with 7 positions matching TRBD1. The V gene's germline CDR1 is SNHLY and CDR2 FYNNEI. The CDR3 covers 14 residues. Trimming at V came to 6 bases and at J to 1 base, leaving 5 bases not matched to a gene. This CDR3 reads CASSDRTGQETQYF. The CDR3, as DNA: TGTGCCAGCAGCGATCGGACAGGCCAAGAGACCCAGTACTTC.

J is TRBJ2-1 and V is TRBV7-9; a weak D match, TRBD2 (5 bases). The germline V gene encodes CDR1 SEHNR and CDR2 FQNEAQ (reference sequence). The CDR3 runs 15 residues. Trimming removed 5 bases at V and 5 bases at J, with 16 bases between. CDR3 bases: TGTGCCAGCAGCCACAGAGGGATGACTGACAATGAGCAGTTCTTC. Translating it yields CASSHRGMTDNEQFF.

About this clonotype itself: The junction differs from germline at one of its ends, possibly a read error. V gene TRBV6-6 combines with J gene TRBJ2-4, with a weak D call TRBD2 (5 bases). Germline V CDR1 and CDR2: MNHNY, SVGAGI (reference sequence). The CDR3 covers 14 residues. This CDR3 is CASSYDLAKNTQYF. CDR3 DNA sequence: TGTGCCAGCAGTTACGATCTAGCCAAAAACACTCAGTACTTC.

In this sample, this clonotype turned up a few times. This chain joins TRBV7-6 and TRBJ1-6; TRBD1 is a possible D gene (6 bases). The CDR3 covers 13 residues. Germline assignment: CDR1 SGHVS and CDR2 FNYEAQ. Trimming pared 4 bases from V and 10 bases from J, leaving 11 bases between. The CDR3 DNA sequence: TGTGCCAGCAGCTCACAGGGAGGGTCACCCCTCCACTTT. Translating gives CASSSQGGSPLHF.

J is TRBJ1-1 and V is TRBV6-4; no firm D call. V was trimmed by 3 bases and J by 7 bases, leaving 6 bases between them. CDR3 size: 11 residues. The germline V gene has CDR1 MRHNA and CDR2 SNTAGT. The CDR3 here is CASSEGREAFF. The CDR3 DNA reads as TGTGCCAGCAGTGAAGGACGTGAAGCTTTCTTT.

V gene TRBV7-6 combines with J gene TRBJ2-7, with 9 bases fitting TRBD2. Germline CDR1 reads SGHVS; CDR2 reads FNYEAQ. The CDR3 totals 13 residues. J was trimmed by 6 bases and V by 5 bases; bases with no gene match: 5. This chain's CDR3 is CASSPGLAVEQYV. CDR3 DNA: TGTGCCAGCAGCCCGGGACTAGCCGTCGAGCAGTACGTC.

J is TRBJ2-7 and V is TRBV27; 8 bases map to TRBD2. This CDR3 spans 15 amino acids. The V gene's germline CDR1 is MNHEY and CDR2 SMNVEV (reference sequence). Unmatched junction bases numbered 8, after V lost 5 bases and J lost 2 bases. The CDR3 protein is CASSGTGGSPYEQYF. The CDR3, as DNA: TGTGCCAGCAGTGGGACGGGGGGGTCACCCTACGAGCAGTACTTC.

In this sample, this clonotype turned up many times. The rearrangement joins TRBV7-2 to TRBJ2-1; D is possibly TRBD2 (7 bases). Germline CDR1 and CDR2: SGHTA and FQGNSA. Trimming took off 3 bases at V and 5 bases at J, with 17 bases between the two ends. CDR3 length: 16 amino acids. CDR3 region: CASSLGGLDPNNEQFF. The CDR3 coding sequence is TGTGCCAGCAGCTTGGGGGGGCTAGACCCTAACAATGAGCAGTTCTTC.

The chain combines TRBV27 with TRBJ1-1; 9 bases are a match to TRBD1. This CDR3 is built from 16 residues. Germline-derived CDR1 and CDR2 are MNHEY and SMNVEV (reference sequence). V lost 7 bases, J lost 5 bases, and 14 bases stayed unmatched. CDR3 DNA: TGTGCCAGCATAGGGTTAGGGGACAGGGATTATACTGAAGCTTTCTTT. As protein: CASIGLGDRDYTEAFF.

A word on this clonotype: This clone may be a read error of a much larger clone one base away. The V call is TRBV19, the J call TRBJ2-1; D gene ambiguous. This CDR3 spans 14 amino acids. From germline, CDR1 is LNHDA and CDR2 SQIVND (reference sequence). CDR3 nucleotides: TGTACCAGTAGTGTAGGACGGAACAACAATGAGCAGTTCTTC. This encodes CTSSVGRNNNEQFF.

The V and J genes are TRBV6-1 and TRBJ2-7; D remains ambiguous. Germline CDR1 MNHNS, CDR2 SASEGT. V shed 5 bases and J shed 0 bases, with 14 bases lying between them. The CDR3 loop spans 15 amino acids. CDR3: CASSPLDRTSYEQYF. The CDR3 DNA is TGTGCCAGCAGTCCTTTGGATAGAACCTCCTACGAGCAGTACTTC.